This T cell receptor (beta chain) derives from a study of CD8+CD57+ T cells in acquired aplastic anemia. Study background: Sorting CD4+ and CD8+ cells gave DNA averaging about 3.3 ug. Healthy donors had, on average, about 9.9 million reads for their CD4+ cells.

Template material for TCR beta VDJ and CDR3 profiling consisted of genomic DNA. TCRdb re-analysed the reads in MiXCR, keeping a single row per CDR3 protein. The table records hundreds of thousands of distinct CDR3 sequences, 65% to 80% of them present only once. Germline CDR1 reads DFQATT; CDR2 reads SNEGSKA (reference sequence). The CDR3 has 13 amino acids. With 3 bases removed from V and 13 bases from J, the gap between germline ends came to 16 bases. Sequencing input: sorted CD4+, CD8+, or CD8+CD57+ T cells (not recorded which) from PBMCs. The chain links TRBV20-1 to TRBJ1-6; D is uncertain. The sequence was collected from a human donor in good health, serving as a control. CDR3 DNA: TGCAGTGCTAGGGAAAACGTACATGCCCCCCTCCACTTT. Translation gives CSARENVHAPLHF.